This T cell receptor (beta chain) was profiled in a study of cytotoxic CD8 clonotypes in ibrutinib-treated CLL. For the study at large: Mean productive templates were under 270,000; mean productive rearrangements were 94,082.

Libraries were prepared by immunoSEQ multiplex PCR; TCRdb keeps only in-frame clonotypes and omits some of them. This sample has hundreds of thousands of clones; 70% occur once, and the top ten carry approximately 15%. Germline assignment: CDR1 MDHEN and CDR2 SYDVKM. CDR3 length equals 16 residues. V lost 10 bases and J 1 base, leaving 22 bases between the germline ends. The sequencing used PBMCs, collected after 24 months of ibrutinib treatment. The chain recombines TRBV28 with TRBJ1-1; D is possibly TRBD1 (6 bases). This TCR was recovered from a human donor with chronic lymphocytic leukemia. Written as DNA, the CDR3 is TGTGCCATCCTCCCGGGACAAATCCTACGGAACACTGAAGCTTTCTTT. Encoded protein: CAILPGQILRNTEAFF.